The entry below describes one T cell receptor (gamma chain). Its antigen is unknown. Sequences come from RNA converted to cDNA by reverse transcription. Multiplex PCR used pooled V-gene forward primers and a constant-region reverse primer to amplify CDR3s. TCRdb re-called the multiplex PCR reads using CATT. The sample lists 9,500 to 13,000 gamma-chain clones; under 55% were seen once. This entry is derived from a study of Vδ1+ human thymocytes. Overall study findings and caveats: Thymic TRG and TRD repertoires appeared highly polyclonal.

The trim removed 4 bases at V and 4 bases at J, leaving 16 bases unmatched. The CDR3 is made up of 16 amino acids. From germline, CDR1 is GITISATS and CDR2 ISYDGTV (reference sequence). This chain joins TRGV9 and TRGJ1 or TRGJ2. TCRdb leaves out the J gene; it was filled in here by matching the DNA to germline. The receptor was derived from a boy less than two years old who had congenital heart surgery. Sample: Vdelta1+ gamma-delta thymocytes from the thymus. Described subset: FACS-sorted CD3+ TCRalphabeta- TCRVdelta1+ TCRVdelta2- thymocytes. The CDR3, as DNA: TGTGCCTTGTGGGATTTGCAAAGGAGGGGATATTATAAGAAACTCTTT. As protein: CALWDLQRRGYYKKLF.